Listed here are 13 T cell receptor beta chains from one sample, sequenced in a study of blood T cell repertoires in COVID-19. Method: immunoSEQ multiplex PCR; TCRdb's copy keeps in-frame clones and lacks some. The sample includes some 160,000 clones, about four fifths of them seen just once. The sequenced sample consisted of peripheral blood. These receptors all stem from a woman of 80 years or more with acute or convalescent COVID-19.

This clone was seen repeatedly, ten times or more. The sample has other DNA sequences that encode this CDR3 too. The chain carries TRBV9 and TRBJ2-7; a possible D gene is TRBD1 (5 bases). V lost 1 base and J 0 bases, leaving 8 bases between the germline ends. Per germline, CDR1 SGDLS and CDR2 YYNGEE. This CDR3 contains 14 residues. The CDR3 nucleotides read TGTGCCAGCAGCGTACAGGGTAGCTCCTACGAGCAGTACTTC. Translation gives CASSVQGSSYEQYF.

The chain employs TRBV30 and TRBJ2-5, with 13 positions matching TRBD2. Germline CDR1 GTSNPN, CDR2 SVGIG (reference sequence). The CDR3 runs to 18 residues. Losses at the gene ends were 3 bases for V and 4 bases for J; bases not matched to a gene: 14. CDR3 loop: CAWSFKITSGRGGETQYF. The DNA of the CDR3 is TGTGCCTGGAGCTTCAAAATAACTAGCGGGAGGGGAGGAGAGACCCAGTACTTC.

This chain's CDR3 is CASRRDRTSNQPQHF. CDR3 in DNA: TGTGCCAGCAGGAGGGACAGAACTAGCAATCAGCCCCAGCATTTT. V is TRBV2 and J is TRBJ1-5; 7 nucleotides match TRBD1. This CDR3 comprises 15 residues. Germline-derived CDR1 and CDR2 are SNHLY and FYNNEI. With 6 bases clipped from V and 0 bases from J, the junction kept 5 bases outside the gene matches.

The count of this clone is one. The chain employs TRBV7-9 and TRBJ1-4; 9 nucleotides line up with TRBD1. The CDR3 loop spans 14 amino acids. V shed 8 bases and J 7 bases; nucleotides not matched to a gene: 8. CDR1 is SEHNR and CDR2 is FQNEAQ in the germline V gene (reference sequence). CDR3 loop: CASGPGTGSEKLFF. The CDR3 coding sequence is TGTGCCAGCGGCCCCGGGACAGGGAGTGAAAAACTGTTTTTT.

The chain uses TRBV3-1 (or the pseudogene TRBV3-2) and TRBJ1-1, with D maybe TRBD1 (5 bases). Trimming removed 4 bases at V and 0 bases at J, with 15 bases between. This CDR3 comprises 16 residues. CDR1 and CDR2 (germline): LGHDT, YNNKEL (reference sequence). The CDR3 DNA reads as TGTGCCAGCAGCCGATTACCAGGGTCCTTGAACACTGAAGCTTTCTTT. Amino acid sequence: CASSRLPGSLNTEAFF.

This clone was seen just once. V and J are TRBV5-1 and TRBJ1-1; no reliable D call. The CDR3 runs 14 residues. Germline assignment: CDR1 SGHRS and CDR2 YFSETQ. V was cut by 4 bases and J by 4 bases, with 14 bases left in between. The CDR3: CASSLDRAFTEAFF. The CDR3 DNA is TGCGCCAGCAGCCTCGATAGAGCTTTCACTGAAGCTTTCTTT.

V and J are TRBV25-1 and TRBJ1-6; possibly TRBD1 for D (6 bases). Germline V gene lookup returns CDR1 MGHDK and CDR2 SYGVNS. Trimming stripped 7 bases from V and 10 bases from J, with 14 bases between. This CDR3 contains 13 residues. The CDR3 protein is CASMAQGNSPLHF. In DNA form, the CDR3 reads TGTGCCAGCATGGCTCAGGGGAACTCACCCCTCCACTTT.

The chain has TRBV10-3 and TRBJ1-4; possible D gene TRBD1, 5 bases. There are 15 residues in the CDR3. Germline V CDR1 and CDR2: ENHRY, SYGVKD. Between the trimmed V and J ends, which lost 0 bases and 8 bases, there was a span of 13 bases. The DNA of the CDR3 is TGTGCCATCAGTGAGTCTTTCAGGGAGGGAGAAAAACTGTTTTTT. It specifies CAISESFREGEKLFF.

The CDR3 loop reads CASSWGLAEKETQYF. The CDR3 coding sequence is TGTGCCAGCAGTTGGGGACTAGCGGAAAAAGAGACCCAGTACTTC. The chain joins TRBV6-5 to TRBJ2-5, with 11 bases identical to TRBD2. Unmatched junction bases numbered 4, after V lost 4 bases and J lost 3 bases. CDR3 length: 15 residues. CDR1 is MNHEY, CDR2 SVGAGI, per germline.

This chain joins TRBV5-4 and TRBJ2-3; no reliable D call. Germline assignment: CDR1 SGHNT and CDR2 YYREEE (reference sequence). CDR3 length equals 15 residues. The ends were cut back, 10 bases at V and 1 base at J, with 19 bases in the middle. CDR3 sequence reads: CAAASNNVGTDTQYF. CDR3 nucleotide sequence: TGTGCCGCTGCCTCGAATAATGTAGGCACAGATACGCAGTATTTT.

This clone was recorded once. The genes are TRBV18 and TRBJ2-3; possible D gene TRBD1, 6 bases. Trimming stripped 3 bases from V and 3 bases from J, with 10 bases between. CDR3 size: 14 residues. Germline assignment: CDR1 KGHSH and CDR2 LQKENI. This chain's CDR3 is CASSPRGSTDTQYF. CDR3 in DNA: TGTGCCAGCTCACCCAGGGGTAGTACAGATACGCAGTATTTT.

This chain joins TRBV7-9 and TRBJ1-5; a weak D match, TRBD1 (5 bases). V lost 5 bases to trimming and J lost 0 bases, with 14 bases between them. The CDR3 spans 16 residues. Germline V lookup: CDR1 SEHNR, CDR2 FQNEAQ (reference sequence). CDR3 DNA: TGTGCCAGCAGCGGTCAGGGTAGGAATAGCAATCAGCCCCAGCATTTT. Translating gives CASSGQGRNSNQPQHF.

This clone turned up a few times. This chain uses TRBV6-4 with TRBJ2-7; 9 bases align to TRBD2. The CDR3 covers 14 residues. Germline CDR1 is MRHNA and CDR2 is SNTAGT. After removal of 6 bases from V and 7 bases from J, the junction contained 10 bases not matched to a gene. The CDR3 sequence is CASRASGDPEEQYF. The CDR3, as DNA: TGTGCCAGCAGGGCTAGCGGGGATCCAGAGGAGCAGTACTTC.